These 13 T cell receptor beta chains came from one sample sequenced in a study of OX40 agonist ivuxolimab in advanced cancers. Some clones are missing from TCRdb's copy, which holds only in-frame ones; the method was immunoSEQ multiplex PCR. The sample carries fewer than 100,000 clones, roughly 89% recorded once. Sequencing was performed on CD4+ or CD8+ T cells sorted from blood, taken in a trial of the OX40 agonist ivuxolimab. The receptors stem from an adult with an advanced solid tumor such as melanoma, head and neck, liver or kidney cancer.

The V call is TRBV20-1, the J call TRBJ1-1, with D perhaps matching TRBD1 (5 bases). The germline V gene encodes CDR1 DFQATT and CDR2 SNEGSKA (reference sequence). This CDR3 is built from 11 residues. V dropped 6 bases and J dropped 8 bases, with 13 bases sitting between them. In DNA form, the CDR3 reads TGCAGTGCGATTAAGGGGAAAGAAGCTTTCTTT. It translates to CSAIKGKEAFF.

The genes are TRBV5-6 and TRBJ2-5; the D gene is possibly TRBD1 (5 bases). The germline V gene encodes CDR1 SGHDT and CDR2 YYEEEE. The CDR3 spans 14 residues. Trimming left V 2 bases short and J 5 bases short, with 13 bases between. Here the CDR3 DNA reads TGTGCCAGCAGCTTCGACAGCCCCCAGGAGACCCAGTACTTC. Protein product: CASSFDSPQETQYF.

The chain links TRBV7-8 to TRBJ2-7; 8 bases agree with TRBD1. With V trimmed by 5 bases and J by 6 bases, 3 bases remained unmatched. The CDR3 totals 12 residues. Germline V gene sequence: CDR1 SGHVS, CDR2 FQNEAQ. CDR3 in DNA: TGTGCCAGCAGCCCCGGACAGGGCGAGCAGTACGTC. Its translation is CASSPGQGEQYV.

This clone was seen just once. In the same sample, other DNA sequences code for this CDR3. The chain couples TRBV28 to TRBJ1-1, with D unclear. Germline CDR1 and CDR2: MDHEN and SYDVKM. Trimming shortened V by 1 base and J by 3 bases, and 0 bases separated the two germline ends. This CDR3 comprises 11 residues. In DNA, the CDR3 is TGTGCCAGCAGTTTATACACTGAAGCTTTCTTT. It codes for CASSLYTEAFF.

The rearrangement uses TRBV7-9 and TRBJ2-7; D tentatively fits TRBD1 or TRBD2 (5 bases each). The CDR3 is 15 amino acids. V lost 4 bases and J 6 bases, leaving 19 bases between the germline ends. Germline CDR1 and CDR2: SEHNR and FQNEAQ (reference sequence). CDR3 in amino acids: CASSSNRDPSREQYF. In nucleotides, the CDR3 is TGTGCCAGCAGCTCCAACCGGGACCCAAGCCGCGAGCAGTACTTC.

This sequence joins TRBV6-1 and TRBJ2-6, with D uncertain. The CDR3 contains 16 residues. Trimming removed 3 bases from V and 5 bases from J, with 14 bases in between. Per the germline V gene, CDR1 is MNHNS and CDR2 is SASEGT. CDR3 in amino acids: CASSDPAVVRANVLTF. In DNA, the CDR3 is TGTGCCAGCAGTGATCCGGCCGTCGTAAGGGCCAACGTCCTGACTTTC.

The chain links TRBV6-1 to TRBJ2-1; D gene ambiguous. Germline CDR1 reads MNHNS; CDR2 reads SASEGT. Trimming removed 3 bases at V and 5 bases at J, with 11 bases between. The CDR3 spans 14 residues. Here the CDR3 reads CASSDYYVNNEQFF. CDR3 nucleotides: TGTGCCAGCAGTGACTACTACGTAAACAATGAGCAGTTCTTC.

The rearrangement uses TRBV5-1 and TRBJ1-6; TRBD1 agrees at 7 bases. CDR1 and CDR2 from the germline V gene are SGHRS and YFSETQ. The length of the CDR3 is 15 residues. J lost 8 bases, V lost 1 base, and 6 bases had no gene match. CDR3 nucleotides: TGCGCCAGCAGCTTGTTTACAGGGGCGGATTCACCCCTCCACTTT. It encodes CASSLFTGADSPLHF.

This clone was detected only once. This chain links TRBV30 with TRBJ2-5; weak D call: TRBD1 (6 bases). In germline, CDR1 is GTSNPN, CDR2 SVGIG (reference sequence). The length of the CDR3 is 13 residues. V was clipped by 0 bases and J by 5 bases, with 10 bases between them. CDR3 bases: TGTGCCTGGAGTGTAGGGGGATCGGAGACCCAGTACTTC. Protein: CAWSVGGSETQYF.

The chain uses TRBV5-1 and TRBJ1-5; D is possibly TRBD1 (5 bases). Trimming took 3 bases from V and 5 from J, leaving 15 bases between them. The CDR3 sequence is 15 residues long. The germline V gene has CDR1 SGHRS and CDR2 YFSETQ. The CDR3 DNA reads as TGCGCCAGCAGCTCTACAGGAGAAACTCATCAGCCCCAGCATTTT. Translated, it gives CASSSTGETHQPQHF. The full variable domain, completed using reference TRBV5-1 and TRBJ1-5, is KAGVTQTPRYLIKTRGQQVTLSCSPISGHRSVSWYQQTPGQGLQFLFEYFSETQRNKGNFPGRFSGRQFSNSRSEMNVSTLELGDSALYLCASSSTGETHQPQHFGDGTRLSIL.

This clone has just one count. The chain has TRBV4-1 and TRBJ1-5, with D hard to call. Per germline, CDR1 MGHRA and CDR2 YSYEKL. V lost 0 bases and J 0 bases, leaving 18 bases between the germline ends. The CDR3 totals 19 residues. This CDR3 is CASSQDFAETRYSNQPQHF. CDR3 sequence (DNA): TGCGCCAGCAGCCAAGATTTCGCCGAGACCCGTTATAGCAATCAGCCCCAGCATTTT.

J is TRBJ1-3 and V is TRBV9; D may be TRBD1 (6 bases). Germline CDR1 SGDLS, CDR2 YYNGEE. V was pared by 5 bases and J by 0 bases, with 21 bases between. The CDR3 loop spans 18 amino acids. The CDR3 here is CASSRQAGHRNSGNTIYF. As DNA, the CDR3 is TGTGCCAGCAGTAGACAGGCAGGTCACAGGAACTCTGGAAACACCATATATTTT.

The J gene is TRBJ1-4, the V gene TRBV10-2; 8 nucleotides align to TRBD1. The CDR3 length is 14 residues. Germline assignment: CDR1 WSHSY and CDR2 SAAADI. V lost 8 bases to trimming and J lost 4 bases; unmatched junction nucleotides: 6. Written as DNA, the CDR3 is TGCGCCAGCCTGCGACAGGGGCGTAATGAAAAACTGTTTTTT. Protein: CASLRQGRNEKLFF.